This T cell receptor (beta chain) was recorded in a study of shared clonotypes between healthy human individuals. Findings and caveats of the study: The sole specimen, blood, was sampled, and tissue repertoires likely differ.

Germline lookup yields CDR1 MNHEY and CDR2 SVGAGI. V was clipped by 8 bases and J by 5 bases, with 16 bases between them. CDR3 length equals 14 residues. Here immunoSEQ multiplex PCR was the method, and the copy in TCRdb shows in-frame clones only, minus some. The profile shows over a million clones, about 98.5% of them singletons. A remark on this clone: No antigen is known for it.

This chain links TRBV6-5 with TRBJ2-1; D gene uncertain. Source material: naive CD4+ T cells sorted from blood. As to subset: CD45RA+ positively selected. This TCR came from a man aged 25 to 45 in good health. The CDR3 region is CASGRAPADNEQFF. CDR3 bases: TGTGCCAGCGGTCGGGCGCCGGCGGACAATGAGCAGTTCTTC.